This T cell receptor beta chain was recorded in a study of blood T cells in healthy people across ages. Sample donors were healthy Caucasian individuals that came from Russia, aged about 6 to 95. The authors isolated at least 6.5 million PBMCs per sample. This clonotype was detected a few times. V lost 6 bases to trimming and J lost 0 bases, with 12 bases between them. The CDR3 has 14 residues. Germline CDR1 reads DFQATT; CDR2 reads SNEGSKA (reference sequence). Alongside a J-beta primer mix, a sample-barcoded 5' primer served in a second PCR lasting roughly 6 to 11 cycles. A template-switch adaptor that had 12 random nucleotides put a tag on each cDNA molecule. TCRdb called the 5' RACE reads again in MiXCR, with one record for every CDR3 protein. The sample yields roughly 2 million distinct CDR3 sequences, less than 50% seen once.

The sequence came from a woman aged 35 to 49 in good health. Sequenced sample: blood. The J gene is TRBJ2-1, the V gene TRBV20-1; D not certain. The CDR3 reads CSAISVSSYNEQFF. CDR3 bases: TGCAGTGCGATAAGCGTAAGCTCCTACAATGAGCAGTTCTTC.